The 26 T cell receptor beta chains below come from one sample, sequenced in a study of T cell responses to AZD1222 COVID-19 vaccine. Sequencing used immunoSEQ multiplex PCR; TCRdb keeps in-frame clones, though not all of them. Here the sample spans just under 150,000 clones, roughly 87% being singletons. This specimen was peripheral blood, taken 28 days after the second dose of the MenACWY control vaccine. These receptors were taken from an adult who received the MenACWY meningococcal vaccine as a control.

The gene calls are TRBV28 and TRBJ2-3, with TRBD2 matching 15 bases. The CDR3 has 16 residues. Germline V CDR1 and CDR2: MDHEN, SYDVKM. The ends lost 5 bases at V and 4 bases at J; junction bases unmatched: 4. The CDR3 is CASSGTSGRRSDTQYF. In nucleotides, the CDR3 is TGTGCCAGCAGTGGGACTAGCGGGAGGAGGTCAGATACGCAGTATTTT.

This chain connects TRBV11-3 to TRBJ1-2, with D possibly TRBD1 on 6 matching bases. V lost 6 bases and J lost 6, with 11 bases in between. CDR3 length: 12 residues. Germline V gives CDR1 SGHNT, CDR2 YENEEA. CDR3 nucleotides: TGTGCCAGCAGTCCAAACAGGGATGGCTACACCTTC. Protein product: CASSPNRDGYTF.

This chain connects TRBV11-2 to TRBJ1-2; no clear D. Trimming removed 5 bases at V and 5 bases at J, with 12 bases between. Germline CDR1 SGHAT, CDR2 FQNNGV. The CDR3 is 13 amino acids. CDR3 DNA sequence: TGTGCCAGCAGCCCACGCCCCGGGTATGGCTACACCTTC. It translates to CASSPRPGYGYTF.

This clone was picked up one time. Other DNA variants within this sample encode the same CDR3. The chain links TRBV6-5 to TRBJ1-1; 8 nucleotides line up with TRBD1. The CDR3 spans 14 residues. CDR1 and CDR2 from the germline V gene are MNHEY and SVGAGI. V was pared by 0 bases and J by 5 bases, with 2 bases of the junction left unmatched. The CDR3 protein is CASSYSRGRTEAFF. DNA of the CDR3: TGTGCCAGCAGTTACTCCAGGGGGCGTACTGAAGCTTTCTTT.

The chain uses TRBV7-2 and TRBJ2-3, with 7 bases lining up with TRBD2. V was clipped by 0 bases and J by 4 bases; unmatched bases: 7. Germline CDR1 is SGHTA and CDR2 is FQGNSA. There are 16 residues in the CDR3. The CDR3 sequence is CASSLALAPGADTQYF. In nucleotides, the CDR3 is TGTGCCAGCAGCTTAGCACTAGCGCCGGGGGCAGATACGCAGTATTTT.

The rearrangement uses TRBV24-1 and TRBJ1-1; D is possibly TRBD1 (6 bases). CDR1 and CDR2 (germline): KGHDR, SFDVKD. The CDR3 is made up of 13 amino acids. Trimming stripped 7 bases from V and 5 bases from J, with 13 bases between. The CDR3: CATRKQGGTEAFF. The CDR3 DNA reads TGTGCCACCAGGAAACAGGGAGGAACTGAAGCTTTCTTT.

The CDR3 loop reads CASSETTSNQPQHF. DNA for the CDR3: TGTGCCAGCAGTGAAACCACTAGCAATCAGCCCCAGCATTTT. The chain uses TRBV2 and TRBJ1-5, with D unclear. The germline V and J ends were trimmed by 2 bases and 0 bases, with 5 bases remaining between them. Germline V gene lookup returns CDR1 SNHLY and CDR2 FYNNEI. This CDR3 is built from 14 residues.

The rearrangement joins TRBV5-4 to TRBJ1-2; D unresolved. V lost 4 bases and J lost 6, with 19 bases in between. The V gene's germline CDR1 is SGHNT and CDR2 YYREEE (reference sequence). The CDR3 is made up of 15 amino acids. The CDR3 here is CASSEANRPPDGYTF. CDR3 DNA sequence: TGTGCCAGCAGCGAGGCCAATCGGCCCCCGGATGGCTACACCTTC.

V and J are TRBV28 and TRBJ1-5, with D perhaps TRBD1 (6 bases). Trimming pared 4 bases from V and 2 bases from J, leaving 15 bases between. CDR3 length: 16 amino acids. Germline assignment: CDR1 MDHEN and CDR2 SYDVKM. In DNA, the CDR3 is TGTGCCAGCAGTTCCCCTTGGGGGGCTGGCAATCAGCCCCAGCATTTT. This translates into CASSSPWGAGNQPQHF. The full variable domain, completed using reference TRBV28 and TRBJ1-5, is DVKVTQSSRYLVKRTGEKVFLECVQDMDHENMFWYRQDPGLGLRLIYFSYDVKMKEKGDIPEGYSVSREKKERFSLILESASTNQTSMYLCASSSPWGAGNQPQHFGDGTRLSIL.

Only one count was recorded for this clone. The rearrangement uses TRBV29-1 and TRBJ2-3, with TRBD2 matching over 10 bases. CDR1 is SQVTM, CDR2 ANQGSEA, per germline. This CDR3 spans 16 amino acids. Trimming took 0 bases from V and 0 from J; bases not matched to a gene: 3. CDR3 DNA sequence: TGCAGCGTTGAAGAAAGGACTAGCGGTAGCACAGATACGCAGTATTTT. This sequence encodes CSVEERTSGSTDTQYF.

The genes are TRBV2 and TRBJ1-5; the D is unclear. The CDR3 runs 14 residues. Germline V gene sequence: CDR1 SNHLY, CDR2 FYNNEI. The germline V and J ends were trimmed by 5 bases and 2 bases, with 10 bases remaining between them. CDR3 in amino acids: CASSLREGNQPQHF. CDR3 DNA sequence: TGTGCCAGCAGTCTAAGGGAAGGCAATCAGCCCCAGCATTTT. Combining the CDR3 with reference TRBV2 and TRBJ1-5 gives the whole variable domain EPEVTQTPSHQVTQMGQEVILRCVPISNHLYFYWYRQILGQKVEFLVSFYNNEISEKSEIFDDQFSVERPDGSNFTLKIRSTKLEDSAMYFCASSLREGNQPQHFGDGTRLSIL.

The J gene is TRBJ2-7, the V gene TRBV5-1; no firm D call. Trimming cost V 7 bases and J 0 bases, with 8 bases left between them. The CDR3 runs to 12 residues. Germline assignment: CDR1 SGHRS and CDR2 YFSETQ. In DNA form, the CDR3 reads TGCGCCAGCGTCCTTAGCTCCTACGAGCAGTACTTC. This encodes CASVLSSYEQYF.

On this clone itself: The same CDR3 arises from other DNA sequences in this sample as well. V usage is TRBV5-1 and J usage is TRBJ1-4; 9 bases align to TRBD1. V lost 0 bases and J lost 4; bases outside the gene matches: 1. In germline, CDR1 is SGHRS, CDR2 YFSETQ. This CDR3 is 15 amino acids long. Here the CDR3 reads CASSLAGQGNEKLFF. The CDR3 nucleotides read TGCGCCAGCAGCTTGGCGGGACAGGGTAATGAAAAACTGTTTTTT.

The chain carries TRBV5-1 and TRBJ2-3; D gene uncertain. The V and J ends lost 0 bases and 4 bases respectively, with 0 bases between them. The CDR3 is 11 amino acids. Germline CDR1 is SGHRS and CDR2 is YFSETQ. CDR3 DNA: TGCGCCAGCAGCTTGGCAGATACGCAGTATTTT. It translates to CASSLADTQYF. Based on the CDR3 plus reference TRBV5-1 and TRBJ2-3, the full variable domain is KAGVTQTPRYLIKTRGQQVTLSCSPISGHRSVSWYQQTPGQGLQFLFEYFSETQRNKGNFPGRFSGRQFSNSRSEMNVSTLELGDSALYLCASSLADTQYFGPGTRLTVL.

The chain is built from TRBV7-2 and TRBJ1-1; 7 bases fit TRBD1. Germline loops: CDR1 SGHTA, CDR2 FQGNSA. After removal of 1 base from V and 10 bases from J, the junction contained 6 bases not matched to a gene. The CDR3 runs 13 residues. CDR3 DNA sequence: TGTGCCAGCAGCTTAGGATGGACAGGAGGAGCTTTCTTT. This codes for CASSLGWTGGAFF. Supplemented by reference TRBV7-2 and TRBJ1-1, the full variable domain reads GAGVSQSPSNKVTEKGKDVELRCDPISGHTALYWYRQSLGQGLEFLIYFQGNSAPDKSGLPSDRFSAERTGGSVSTLTIQRTQQEDSAVYLCASSLGWTGGAFFGQGTRLTVV.

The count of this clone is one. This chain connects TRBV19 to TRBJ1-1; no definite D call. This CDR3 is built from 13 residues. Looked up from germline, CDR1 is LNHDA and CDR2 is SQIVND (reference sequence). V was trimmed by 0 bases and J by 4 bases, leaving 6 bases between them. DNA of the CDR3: TGTGCCAGTAGTATAGACCAACGCACTGAAGCTTTCTTT. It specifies CASSIDQRTEAFF.

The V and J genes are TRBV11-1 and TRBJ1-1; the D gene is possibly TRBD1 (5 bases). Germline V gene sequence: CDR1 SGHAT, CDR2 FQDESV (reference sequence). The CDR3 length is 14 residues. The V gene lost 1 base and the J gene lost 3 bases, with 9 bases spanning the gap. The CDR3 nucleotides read TGTGCCAGCAGCTTAGGGGGCCCTGACACTGAAGCTTTCTTT. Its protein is CASSLGGPDTEAFF.

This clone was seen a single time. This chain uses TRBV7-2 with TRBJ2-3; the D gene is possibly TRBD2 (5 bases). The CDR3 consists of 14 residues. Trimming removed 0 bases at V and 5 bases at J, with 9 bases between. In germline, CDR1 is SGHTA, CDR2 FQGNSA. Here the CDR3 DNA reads TGTGCCAGCAGCTTAGCCCTCCGGGAAGATACGCAGTATTTT. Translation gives CASSLALREDTQYF.

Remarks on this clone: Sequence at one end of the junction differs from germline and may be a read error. The CDR3 DNA reads TGTGCCAGCAACTTACGGTCCCGGGACAGAAATGAGCAGTTCTTC. This sequence encodes CASNLRSRDRNEQFF. The chain uses TRBV13 and TRBJ2-1; 7 bases match TRBD1. This CDR3 is built from 15 residues. CDR1 PRHDT and CDR2 FYEKMQ come from the germline V gene (reference sequence).

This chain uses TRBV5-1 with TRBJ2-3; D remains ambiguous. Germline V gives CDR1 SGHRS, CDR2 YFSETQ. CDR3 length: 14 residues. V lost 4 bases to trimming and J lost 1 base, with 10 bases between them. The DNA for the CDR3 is TGCGCCAGCAGCGCCCCAGAGGGCACAGATACGCAGTATTTT. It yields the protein CASSAPEGTDTQYF.

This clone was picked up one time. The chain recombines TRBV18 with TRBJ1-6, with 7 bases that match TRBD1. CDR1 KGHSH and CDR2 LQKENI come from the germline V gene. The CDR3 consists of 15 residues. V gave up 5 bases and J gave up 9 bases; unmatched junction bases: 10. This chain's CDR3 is CASSTSDRAFSPLHF. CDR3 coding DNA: TGTGCCAGCTCAACGTCTGACAGGGCTTTTTCACCCCTCCACTTT.

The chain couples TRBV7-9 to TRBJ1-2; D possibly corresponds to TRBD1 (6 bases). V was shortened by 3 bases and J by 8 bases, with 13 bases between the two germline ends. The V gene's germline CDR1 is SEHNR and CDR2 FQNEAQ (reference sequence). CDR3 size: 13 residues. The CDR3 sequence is CASSLVAGEGYTF. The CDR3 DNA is TGTGCCAGCAGCTTGGTGGCAGGGGAAGGCTACACCTTC.

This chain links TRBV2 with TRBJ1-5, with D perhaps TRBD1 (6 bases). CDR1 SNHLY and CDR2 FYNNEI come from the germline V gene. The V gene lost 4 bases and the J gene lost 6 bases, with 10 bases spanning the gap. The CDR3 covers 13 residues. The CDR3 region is CASSGQQGQPQHF. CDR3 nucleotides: TGTGCCAGCAGTGGTCAACAGGGTCAGCCCCAGCATTTT.

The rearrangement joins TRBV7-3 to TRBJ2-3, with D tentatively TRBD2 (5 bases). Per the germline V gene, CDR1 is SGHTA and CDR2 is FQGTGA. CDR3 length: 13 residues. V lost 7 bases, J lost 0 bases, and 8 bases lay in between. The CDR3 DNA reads TGTGCCAGCAAGCGGTCTAGCACAGATACGCAGTATTTT. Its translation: CASKRSSTDTQYF.

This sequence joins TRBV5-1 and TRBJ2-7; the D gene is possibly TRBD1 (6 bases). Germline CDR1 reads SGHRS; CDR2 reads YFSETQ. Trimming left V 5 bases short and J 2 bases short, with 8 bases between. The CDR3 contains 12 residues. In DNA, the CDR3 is TGCGCCAGCAGGAGGGGGACCTACGAGCAGTACTTC. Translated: CASRRGTYEQYF. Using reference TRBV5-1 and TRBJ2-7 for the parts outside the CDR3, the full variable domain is KAGVTQTPRYLIKTRGQQVTLSCSPISGHRSVSWYQQTPGQGLQFLFEYFSETQRNKGNFPGRFSGRQFSNSRSEMNVSTLELGDSALYLCASRRGTYEQYFGPGTRLTVT.

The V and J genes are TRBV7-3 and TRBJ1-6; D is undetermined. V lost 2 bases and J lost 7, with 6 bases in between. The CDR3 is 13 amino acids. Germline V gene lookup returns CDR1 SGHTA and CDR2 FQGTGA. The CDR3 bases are TGTGCCAGCAGCTTACAGGAGAATTCACCCCTCCACTTT. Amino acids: CASSLQENSPLHF.